Listed below are T cell receptor beta chains from one sample, sequenced in a study of CD8+CD57+ T cells in acquired aplastic anemia. TCRdb fed the reads into MiXCR, producing one record per CDR3 protein. The repertoire includes some 120,000 distinct CDR3 sequences, roughly 50% of them detected once, and roughly 2.6% sits in the top ten. Sequencing was performed on sorted CD4+, CD8+, or CD8+CD57+ T cells (not recorded which) from PBMCs. Receptor source: a human donor in good health, serving as a control. Each CDR3 is given without its conserved first and last residue. Each record gives: CDR3 length, V gene, J gene, CDR3 protein.

13	TRBV2	TRBJ2-5	ASSEGVNRGKTQY
12	TRBV25-1	TRBJ1-2	ASSDPRTAAGYT
11	TRBV11-3	TRBJ1-2	ASRGDRAYGYT
11	TRBV30	TRBJ1-6	AWSVAPNSPLH
11	TRBV7-2	TRBJ1-2	ASSLAQGYGYT
9	TRBV3-2	TRBJ2-5	ASSQIETQY
14	TRBV28	TRBJ1-1	ASSSPAQGAGTEAF
11	TRBV20-1	TRBJ1-1	SAAGEGDTEAF
11	TRBV6-2/TRBV6-3	TRBJ2-2	ASQRGGTGELF
11	TRBV12-3/TRBV12-4	TRBJ2-5	ASSSLGGETQY
12	TRBV10-3	TRBJ1-5	ATPPGTDNQPQH
13	TRBV7-2	TRBJ1-4	ASRADGGPNEKLF
13	TRBV10-2	TRBJ2-7	ASSRIGGTFYEQY
10	TRBV12-3/TRBV12-4	TRBJ2-7	ASTGSSYEQY
13	TRBV5-6	TRBJ1-6	ASSLGRTYNSPLH
13	TRBV30	TRBJ1-1	AWSWARGRNTEAF
12	TRBV19	TRBJ1-6	ASSYREGNSPLH
11	TRBV12-3/TRBV12-4	TRBJ2-6	ATRPSGANVLT
14	TRBV10-3	TRBJ2-1	AISDQVRQGYNEQF
12	TRBV25-1	TRBJ1-2	ASSTPGGFWGYT
12	TRBV6-1	TRBJ2-3	ASSEETGKDTQY
13	TRBV9	TRBJ2-7	ASSVRTSGGYEQY
13	TRBV25-1	TRBJ2-5	ASSDFGRLQETQY
10	TRBV7-9	TRBJ1-1	ASSSINTEAF
12	TRBV12-3/TRBV12-4	TRBJ1-2	ASGLGGPAYGYA
10	TRBV6-1	TRBJ1-6	AIGVGDSPLH
14	TRBV9	TRBJ2-2	ASSVGTGGSIGELF
14	TRBV20-1	TRBJ2-1	SASRSSGAGYNEQF
14	TRBV15	TRBJ1-5	ATSSRTGTDYQPQH
10	TRBV7-2	TRBJ2-7	ASSGYSYEQY
12	TRBV15	TRBJ2-3	ATRRAGDTDTQY
13	TRBV15	TRBJ2-7	ATSRPPGQGTEQY
12	TRBV29-1	TRBJ2-3	SVAGGKGTDTQY
14	TRBV25-1	TRBJ1-2	ASSAPGRQGQSGYT
12	TRBV19	TRBJ1-1	ASRGDREGTEAF
12	TRBV20-1	TRBJ2-1	SAKRLAGYNEQF
12	TRBV2	TRBJ1-6	ASSEGTGAAALH
12	TRBV7-2	TRBJ1-2	ASSLGAGPYGYT
11	TRBV10-1	TRBJ1-2	ASLTGASYGYT
11	TRBV10-3	TRBJ1-6	AISESSGSPLH
12	TRBV5-4	TRBJ2-7	ASSWGHLTYEQY
13	TRBV19	TRBJ2-2	ASSRTSLNTGELF
16	TRBV7-6	TRBJ2-1	ASSLSKSTTSGNNEQF
10	TRBV12-3/TRBV12-4	TRBJ2-7	ASSPRRGGQY
14	TRBV20-1	TRBJ1-5	SARAAGGGSNQPQH
14	TRBV19	TRBJ2-1	ASMPLGQGAYNEQF
12	TRBV10-2	TRBJ2-2	ASSVAVDTGELF
12	TRBV12-3/TRBV12-4	TRBJ2-5	ASSGDRGRQPQY
11	TRBV7-8	TRBJ1-1	ASSREGWPEAF
13	TRBV10-3	TRBJ2-3	ASKGQRELLDTQY
12	TRBV20-1	TRBJ1-5	SASRQGRNQPQH
13	TRBV2	TRBJ2-3	ASSEMALGTDTQY
12	TRBV25-1	TRBJ2-7	ASSPRTSGVEQY
17	TRBV5-1	TRBJ1-2	ASSPEIIEQGSSGYGYT
9	TRBV29-1	TRBJ1-2	SVEQYYGYT
11	TRBV5-1	TRBJ1-2	ASSFDKNYGYT
10	TRBV7-6	TRBJ1-2	ASSLTDYGYT
19	TRBV11-1	TRBJ2-3	ASSLVPLAGGHTKFTDTQY